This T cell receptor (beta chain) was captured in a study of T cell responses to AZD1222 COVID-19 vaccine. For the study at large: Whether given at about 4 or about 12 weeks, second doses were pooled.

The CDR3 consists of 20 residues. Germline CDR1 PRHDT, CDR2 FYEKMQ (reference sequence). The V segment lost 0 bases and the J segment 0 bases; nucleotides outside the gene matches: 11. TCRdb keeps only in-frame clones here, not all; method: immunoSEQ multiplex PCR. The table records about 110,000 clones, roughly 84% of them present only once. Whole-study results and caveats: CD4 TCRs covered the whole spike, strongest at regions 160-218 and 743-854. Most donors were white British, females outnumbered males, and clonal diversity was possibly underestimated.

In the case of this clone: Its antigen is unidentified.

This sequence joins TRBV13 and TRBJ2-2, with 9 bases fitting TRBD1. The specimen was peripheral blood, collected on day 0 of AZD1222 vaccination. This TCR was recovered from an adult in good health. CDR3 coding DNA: TGTGCCAGCAGCTTAGGCCTAAATATACAGGGGGCCGCGAACACCGGGGAGCTGTTTTTT. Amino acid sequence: CASSLGLNIQGAANTGELFF. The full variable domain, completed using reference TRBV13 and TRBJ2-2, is AAGVIQSPRHLIKEKRETATLKCYPIPRHDTVYWYQQGPGQDPQFLISFYEKMQSDKGSIPDRFSAQQFSDYHSELNMSSLELGDSALYFCASSLGLNIQGAANTGELFFGEGSRLTVL.